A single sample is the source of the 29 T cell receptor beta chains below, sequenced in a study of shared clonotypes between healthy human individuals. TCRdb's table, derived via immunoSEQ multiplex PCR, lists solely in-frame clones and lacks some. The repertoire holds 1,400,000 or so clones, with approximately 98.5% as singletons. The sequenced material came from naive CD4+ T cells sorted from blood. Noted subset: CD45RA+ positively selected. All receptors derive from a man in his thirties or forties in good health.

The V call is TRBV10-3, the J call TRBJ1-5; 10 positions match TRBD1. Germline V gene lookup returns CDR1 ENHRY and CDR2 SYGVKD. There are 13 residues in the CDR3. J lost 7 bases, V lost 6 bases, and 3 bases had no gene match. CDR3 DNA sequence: TGTGCCATCAGCGGGACAGGGGAGCAGCCCCAGCATTTT. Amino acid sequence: CAISGTGEQPQHF.

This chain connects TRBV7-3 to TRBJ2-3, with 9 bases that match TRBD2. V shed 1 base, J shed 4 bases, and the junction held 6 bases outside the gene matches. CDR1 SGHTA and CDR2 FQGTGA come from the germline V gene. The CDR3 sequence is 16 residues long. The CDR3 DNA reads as TGTGCCAGCAGCTTAATTAGCGGGAGAGACGCAGATACGCAGTATTTT. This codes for CASSLISGRDADTQYF.

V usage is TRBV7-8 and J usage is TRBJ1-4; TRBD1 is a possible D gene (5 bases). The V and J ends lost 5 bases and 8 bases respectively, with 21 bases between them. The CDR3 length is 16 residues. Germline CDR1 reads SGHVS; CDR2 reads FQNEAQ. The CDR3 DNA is TGTGCCAGCAGCCCCCGACCGGCCCCGGGACGGGAAAAACTGTTTTTT. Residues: CASSPRPAPGREKLFF.

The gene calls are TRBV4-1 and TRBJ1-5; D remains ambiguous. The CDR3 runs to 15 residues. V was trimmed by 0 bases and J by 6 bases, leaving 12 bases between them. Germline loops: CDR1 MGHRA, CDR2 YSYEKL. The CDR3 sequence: CASSQEAPRSQPQHF. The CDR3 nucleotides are TGCGCCAGCAGCCAAGAAGCTCCCCGGAGTCAGCCCCAGCATTTT.

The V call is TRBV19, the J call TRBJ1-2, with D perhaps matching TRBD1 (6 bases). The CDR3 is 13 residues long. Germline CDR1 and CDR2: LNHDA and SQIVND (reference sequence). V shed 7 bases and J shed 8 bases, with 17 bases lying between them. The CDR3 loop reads CASTEGGGSGYTF. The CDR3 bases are TGTGCCAGTACCGAAGGAGGGGGGTCCGGCTACACCTTC.

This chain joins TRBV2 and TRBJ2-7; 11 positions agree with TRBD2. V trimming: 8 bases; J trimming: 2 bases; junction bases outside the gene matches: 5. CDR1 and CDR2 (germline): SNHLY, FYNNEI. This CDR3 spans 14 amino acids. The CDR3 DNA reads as TGTGCCAGCGTTACTAGCGGGAGCCCCTACGAGCAGTACTTC. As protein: CASVTSGSPYEQYF.

The CDR3 spells CASSEGQVGSQYF. In DNA form, the CDR3 reads TGTGCCAGCAGCGAGGGACAGGTTGGTTCCCAGTACTTC. The chain links TRBV7-8 to TRBJ2-5; 8 nucleotides agree with TRBD1. V lost 5 bases to trimming and J lost 9 bases; unmatched junction nucleotides: 8. CDR1 and CDR2 from the germline V gene are SGHVS and FQNEAQ. The CDR3 loop spans 13 amino acids.

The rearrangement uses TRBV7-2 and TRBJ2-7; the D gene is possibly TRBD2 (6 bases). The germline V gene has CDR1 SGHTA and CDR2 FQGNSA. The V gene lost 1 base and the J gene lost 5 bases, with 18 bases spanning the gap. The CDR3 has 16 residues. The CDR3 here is CASSLVGGESVHEQYF. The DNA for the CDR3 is TGTGCCAGCAGCTTAGTAGGAGGGGAATCAGTCCACGAGCAGTACTTC.

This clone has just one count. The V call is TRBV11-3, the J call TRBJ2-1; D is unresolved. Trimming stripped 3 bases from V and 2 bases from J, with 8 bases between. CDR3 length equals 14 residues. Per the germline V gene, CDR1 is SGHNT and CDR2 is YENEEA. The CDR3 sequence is CASSLQSAYNEQFF. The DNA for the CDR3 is TGTGCCAGCAGCTTGCAGTCCGCCTACAATGAGCAGTTCTTC.

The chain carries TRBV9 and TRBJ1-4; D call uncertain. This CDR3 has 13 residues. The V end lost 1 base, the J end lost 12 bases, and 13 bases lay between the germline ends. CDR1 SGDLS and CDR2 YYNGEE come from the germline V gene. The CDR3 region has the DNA TGTGCCAGCAGCGTATCTCCCGACAAGGAACTGTTTTTT. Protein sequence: CASSVSPDKELFF.

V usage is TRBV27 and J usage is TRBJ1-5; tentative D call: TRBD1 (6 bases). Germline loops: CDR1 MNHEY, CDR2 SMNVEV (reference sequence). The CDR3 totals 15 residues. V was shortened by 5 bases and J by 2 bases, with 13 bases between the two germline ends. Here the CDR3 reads CASSPGEMRNQPQHF. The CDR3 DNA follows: TGTGCCAGCAGTCCAGGGGAAATGCGCAATCAGCCCCAGCATTTT.

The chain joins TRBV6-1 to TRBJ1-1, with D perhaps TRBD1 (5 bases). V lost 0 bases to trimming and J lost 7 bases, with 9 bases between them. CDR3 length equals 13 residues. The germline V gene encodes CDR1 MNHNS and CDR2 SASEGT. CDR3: CASSEAPGGEAFF. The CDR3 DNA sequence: TGTGCCAGCAGTGAAGCCCCCGGGGGTGAAGCTTTCTTT.

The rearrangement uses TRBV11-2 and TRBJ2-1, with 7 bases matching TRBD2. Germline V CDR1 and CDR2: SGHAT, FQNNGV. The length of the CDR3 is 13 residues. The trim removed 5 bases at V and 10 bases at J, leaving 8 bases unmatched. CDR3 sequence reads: CASSPSGEGEQFF. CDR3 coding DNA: TGTGCCAGCAGCCCCAGCGGGGAGGGAGAGCAGTTCTTC.

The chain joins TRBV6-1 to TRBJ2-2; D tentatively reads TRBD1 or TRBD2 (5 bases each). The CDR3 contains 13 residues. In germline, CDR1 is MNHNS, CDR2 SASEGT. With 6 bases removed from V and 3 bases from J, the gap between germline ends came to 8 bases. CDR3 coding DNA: TGTGCCAGCAGGGGGGAGTACACCGGGGAGCTGTTTTTT. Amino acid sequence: CASRGEYTGELFF.

This chain's CDR3 is CASGSRGVNEKLFF. The CDR3 region has the DNA TGTGCCAGCGGTTCCCGAGGTGTAAACGAAAAACTGTTTTTT. The gene calls are TRBV7-8 and TRBJ1-4; D unclear. Germline V CDR1 and CDR2: SGHVS, FQNEAQ. Trimming removed 8 bases from V and 8 bases from J, with 18 bases in between. This CDR3 is 14 amino acids long.

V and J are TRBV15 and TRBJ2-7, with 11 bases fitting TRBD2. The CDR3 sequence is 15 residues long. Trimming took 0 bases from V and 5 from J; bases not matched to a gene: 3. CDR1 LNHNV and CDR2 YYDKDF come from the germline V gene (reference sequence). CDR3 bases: TGTGCCACCAGCAGAGATCTACTAGCGGGAGACGAGCAGTACTTC. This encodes CATSRDLLAGDEQYF.

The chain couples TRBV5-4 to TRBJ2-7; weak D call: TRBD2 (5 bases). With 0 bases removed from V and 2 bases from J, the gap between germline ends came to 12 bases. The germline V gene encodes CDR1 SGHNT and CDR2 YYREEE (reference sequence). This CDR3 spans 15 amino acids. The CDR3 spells CASSLVGVLAYEQYF. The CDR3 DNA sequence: TGTGCCAGCAGCTTGGTCGGGGTGTTAGCCTACGAGCAGTACTTC. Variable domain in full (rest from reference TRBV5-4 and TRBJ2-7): ETGVTQSPTHLIKTRGQQVTLRCSSQSGHNTVSWYQQALGQGPQFIFQYYREEENGRGNFPPRFSGLQFPNYSSELNVNALELDDSALYLCASSLVGVLAYEQYFGPGTRLTVT.

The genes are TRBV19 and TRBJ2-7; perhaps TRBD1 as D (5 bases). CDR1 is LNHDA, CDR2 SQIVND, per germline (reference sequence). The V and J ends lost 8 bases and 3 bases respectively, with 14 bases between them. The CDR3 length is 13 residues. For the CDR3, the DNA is TGTGCCAGTGGTAAAGGGGCTGGCTACGAGCAGTACTTC. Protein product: CASGKGAGYEQYF.

The DNA of the CDR3 is TGTGCCAGCAGCCTCAGACAGAGTTATCATGAAAAACTGTTTTTT. This sequence encodes CASSLRQSYHEKLFF. V is TRBV5-6 and J is TRBJ1-4; D perhaps matches TRBD1 (5 bases). CDR1 and CDR2 from the germline V gene are SGHDT and YYEEEE. V was cut by 4 bases and J by 6 bases, with 16 bases left in between. The CDR3 sequence is 15 residues long.

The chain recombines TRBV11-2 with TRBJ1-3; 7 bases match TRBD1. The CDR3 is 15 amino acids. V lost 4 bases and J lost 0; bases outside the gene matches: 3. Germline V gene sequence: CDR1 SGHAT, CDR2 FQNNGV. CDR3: CASSSGTDSGNTIYF. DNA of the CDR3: TGTGCCAGCAGCTCGGGGACAGACTCTGGAAACACCATATATTTT.

Here the CDR3 DNA reads TGCGCCAGCAGTCTCCTCTCCGAGGGGGAGCAGTTCTTC. Translated, it gives CASSLLSEGEQFF. The chain employs TRBV5-1 and TRBJ2-1; tentatively, D is TRBD1 or TRBD2 (5 bases each). CDR3 length: 13 residues. Trimming removed 5 bases from V and 10 bases from J, with 16 bases in between. Per the germline V gene, CDR1 is SGHRS and CDR2 is YFSETQ. The full variable domain, rest sourced from reference TRBV5-1 and TRBJ2-1, is KAGVTQTPRYLIKTRGQQVTLSCSPISGHRSVSWYQQTPGQGLQFLFEYFSETQRNKGNFPGRFSGRQFSNSRSEMNVSTLELGDSALYLCASSLLSEGEQFFGPGTRLTVL.

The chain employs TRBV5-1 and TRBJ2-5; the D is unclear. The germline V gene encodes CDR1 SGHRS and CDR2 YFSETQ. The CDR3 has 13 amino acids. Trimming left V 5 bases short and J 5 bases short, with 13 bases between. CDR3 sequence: CASSDPARETQYF. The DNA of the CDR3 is TGCGCCAGCAGTGATCCAGCCAGGGAGACCCAGTACTTC. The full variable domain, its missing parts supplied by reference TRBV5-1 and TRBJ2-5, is KAGVTQTPRYLIKTRGQQVTLSCSPISGHRSVSWYQQTPGQGLQFLFEYFSETQRNKGNFPGRFSGRQFSNSRSEMNVSTLELGDSALYLCASSDPARETQYFGPGTRLLVL.

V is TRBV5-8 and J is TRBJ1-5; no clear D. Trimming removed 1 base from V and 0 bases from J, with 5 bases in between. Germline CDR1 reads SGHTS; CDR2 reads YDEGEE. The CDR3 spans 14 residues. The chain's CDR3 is CASSLLNSNQPQHF. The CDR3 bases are TGTGCCAGCAGCTTGTTAAATAGCAATCAGCCCCAGCATTTT.

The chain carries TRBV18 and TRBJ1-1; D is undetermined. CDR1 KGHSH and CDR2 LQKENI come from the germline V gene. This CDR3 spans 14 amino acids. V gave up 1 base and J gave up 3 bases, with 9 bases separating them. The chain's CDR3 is CASSPRGRDTEAFF. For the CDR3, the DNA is TGTGCCAGCTCACCACGTGGGCGCGACACTGAAGCTTTCTTT.

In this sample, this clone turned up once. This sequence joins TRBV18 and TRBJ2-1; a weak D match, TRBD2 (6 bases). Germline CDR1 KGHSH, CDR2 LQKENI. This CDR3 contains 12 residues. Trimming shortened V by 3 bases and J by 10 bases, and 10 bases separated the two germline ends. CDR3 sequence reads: CASSPGDFEQFF. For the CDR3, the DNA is TGTGCCAGCTCACCGGGGGACTTCGAGCAGTTCTTC.

The CDR3 nucleotides read TGTGCCAGCAGGGGGACAGGGGACCCCGGAGGCGCTTTCTTT. It codes for CASRGTGDPGGAFF. The rearrangement links TRBV28 to TRBJ1-1, with TRBD1 identical over 10 bases. In germline, CDR1 is MDHEN, CDR2 SYDVKM. J gave up 11 bases and V 6 bases, and 12 bases lay outside the gene matches. The CDR3 spans 14 residues.

CDR3 sequence reads: CASSERGASSYEQYF. CDR3 in DNA: TGTGCCAGTAGTGAGAGGGGCGCCAGCTCCTACGAGCAGTACTTC. The chain has TRBV19 and TRBJ2-7; D may correspond to TRBD1 or TRBD2 (5 bases each). The V gene's germline CDR1 is LNHDA and CDR2 SQIVND (reference sequence). With 5 bases removed from V and 0 bases from J, the gap between germline ends came to 14 bases. The length of the CDR3 is 15 residues.

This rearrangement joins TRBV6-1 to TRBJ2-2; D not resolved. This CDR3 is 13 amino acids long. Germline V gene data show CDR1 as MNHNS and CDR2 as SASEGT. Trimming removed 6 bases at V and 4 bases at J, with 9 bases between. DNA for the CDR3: TGTGCCAGCAGCCAGATGGGCACCGGGGAGCTGTTTTTT. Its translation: CASSQMGTGELFF.

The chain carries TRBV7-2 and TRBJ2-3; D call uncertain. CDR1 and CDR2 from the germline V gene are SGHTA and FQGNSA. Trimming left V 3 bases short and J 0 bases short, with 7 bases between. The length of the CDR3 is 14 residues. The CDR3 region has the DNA TGTGCCAGCAGCTTCGCACTTAGCACAGATACGCAGTATTTT. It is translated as CASSFALSTDTQYF.